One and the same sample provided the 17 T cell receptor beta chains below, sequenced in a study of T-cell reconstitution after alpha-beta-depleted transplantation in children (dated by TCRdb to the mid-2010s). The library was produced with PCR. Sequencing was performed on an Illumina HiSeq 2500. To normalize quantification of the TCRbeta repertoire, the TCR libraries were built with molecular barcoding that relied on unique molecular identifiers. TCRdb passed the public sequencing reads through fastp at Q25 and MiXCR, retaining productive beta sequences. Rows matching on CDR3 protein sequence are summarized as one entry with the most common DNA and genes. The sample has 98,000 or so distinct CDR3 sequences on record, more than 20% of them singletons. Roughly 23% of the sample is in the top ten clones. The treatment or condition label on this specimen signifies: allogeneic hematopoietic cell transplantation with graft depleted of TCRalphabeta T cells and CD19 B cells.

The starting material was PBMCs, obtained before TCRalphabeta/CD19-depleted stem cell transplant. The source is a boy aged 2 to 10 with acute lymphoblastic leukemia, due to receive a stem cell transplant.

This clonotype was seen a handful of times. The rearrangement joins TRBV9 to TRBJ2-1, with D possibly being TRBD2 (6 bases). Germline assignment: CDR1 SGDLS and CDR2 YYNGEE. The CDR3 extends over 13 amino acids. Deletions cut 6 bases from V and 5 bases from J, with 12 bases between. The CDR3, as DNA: TGTGCCAGCACTCCCGGAGGGGACAATGAGCAGTTCTTC. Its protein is CASTPGGDNEQFF.

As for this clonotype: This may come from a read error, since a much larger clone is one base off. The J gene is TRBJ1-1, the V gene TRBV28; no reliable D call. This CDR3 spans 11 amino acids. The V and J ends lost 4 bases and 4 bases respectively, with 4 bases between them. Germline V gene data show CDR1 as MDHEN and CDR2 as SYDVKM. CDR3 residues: CASSWGTEAFF. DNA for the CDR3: TGTGCCAGCAGTTGGGGCACTGAAGCTTTCTTT. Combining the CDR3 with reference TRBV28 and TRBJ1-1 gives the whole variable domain DVKVTQSSRYLVKRTGEKVFLECVQDMDHENMFWYRQDPGLGLRLIYFSYDVKMKEKGDIPEGYSVSREKKERFSLILESASTNQTSMYLCASSWGTEAFFGQGTRLTVV.

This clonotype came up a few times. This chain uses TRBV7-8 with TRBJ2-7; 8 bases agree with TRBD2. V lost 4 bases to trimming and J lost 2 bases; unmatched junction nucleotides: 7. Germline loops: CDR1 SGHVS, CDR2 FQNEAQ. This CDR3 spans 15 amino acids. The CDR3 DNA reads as TGTGCCAGCAGCTCCCGGGAGGGGCCCACCTACGAGCAGTACTTC. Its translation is CASSSREGPTYEQYF.

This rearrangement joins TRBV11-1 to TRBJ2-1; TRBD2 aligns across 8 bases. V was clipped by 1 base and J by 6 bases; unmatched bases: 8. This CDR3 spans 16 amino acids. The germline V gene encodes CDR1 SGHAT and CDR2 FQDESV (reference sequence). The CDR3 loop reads CASSLGVLAGGNEQFF. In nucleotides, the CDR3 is TGTGCCAGCAGCTTAGGGGTCCTAGCGGGTGGCAATGAGCAGTTCTTC.

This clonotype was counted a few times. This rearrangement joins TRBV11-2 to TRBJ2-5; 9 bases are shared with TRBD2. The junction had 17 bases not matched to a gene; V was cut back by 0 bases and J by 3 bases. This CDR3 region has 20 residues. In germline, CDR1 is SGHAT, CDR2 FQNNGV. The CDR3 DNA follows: TGTGCCAGCAGCTTAGATCTCTCATCAGTGTCTAGCGGGGTCGAAGAGACCCAGTACTTC. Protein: CASSLDLSSVSSGVEETQYF. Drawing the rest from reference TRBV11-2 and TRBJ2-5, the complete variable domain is EAGVAQSPRYKIIEKRQSVAFWCNPISGHATLYWYQQILGQGPKLLIQFQNNGVVDDSQLPKDRFSAERLKGVDSTLKIQPAKLEDSAVYLCASSLDLSSVSSGVEETQYFGPGTRLLVL.

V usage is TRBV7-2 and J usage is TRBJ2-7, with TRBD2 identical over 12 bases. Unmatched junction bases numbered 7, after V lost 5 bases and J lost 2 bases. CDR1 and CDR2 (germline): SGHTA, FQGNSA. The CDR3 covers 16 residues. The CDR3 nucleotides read TGTGCCAGCAGCCCCGACGCTAGCGGGAGGGCCTACGAGCAGTACTTC. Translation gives CASSPDASGRAYEQYF.

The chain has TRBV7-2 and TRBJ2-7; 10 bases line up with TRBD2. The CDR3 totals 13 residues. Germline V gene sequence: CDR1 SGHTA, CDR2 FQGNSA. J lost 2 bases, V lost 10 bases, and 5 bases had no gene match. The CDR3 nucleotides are TGTGCCACCGGGACTAGCGCTCCCTACGAGCAGTACTTC. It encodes CATGTSAPYEQYF.

Here the CDR3 DNA reads TGCGCCAGCAGCTTGGGTCTCGGACAGGGTAATTCACCCCTCCACTTT. This codes for CASSLGLGQGNSPLHF. V is TRBV5-1 and J is TRBJ1-6; 8 bases align to TRBD1. Germline assignment: CDR1 SGHRS and CDR2 YFSETQ. The CDR3 contains 16 residues. V gave up 0 bases and J gave up 6 bases; unmatched junction bases: 5.

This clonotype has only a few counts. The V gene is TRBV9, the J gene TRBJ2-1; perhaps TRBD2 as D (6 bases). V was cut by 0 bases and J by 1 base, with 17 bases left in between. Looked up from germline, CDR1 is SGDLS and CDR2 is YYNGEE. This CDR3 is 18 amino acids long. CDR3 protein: CASSVAPGSGASYNEQFF. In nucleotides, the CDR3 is TGTGCCAGCAGCGTAGCCCCCGGTAGCGGAGCTTCCTACAATGAGCAGTTCTTC.

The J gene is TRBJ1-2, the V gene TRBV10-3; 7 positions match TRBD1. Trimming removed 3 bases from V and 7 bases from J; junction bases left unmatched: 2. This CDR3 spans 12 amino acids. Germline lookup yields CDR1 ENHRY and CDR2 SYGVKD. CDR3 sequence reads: CAISDYRGGYTF. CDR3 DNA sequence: TGTGCCATCAGTGACTACAGGGGTGGCTACACCTTC.

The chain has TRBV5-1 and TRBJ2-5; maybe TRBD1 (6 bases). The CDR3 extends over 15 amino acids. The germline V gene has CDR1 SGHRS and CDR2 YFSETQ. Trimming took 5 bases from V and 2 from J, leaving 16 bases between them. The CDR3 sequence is CASRKSLGGQETQYF. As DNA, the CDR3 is TGCGCCAGCAGAAAGTCCCTAGGGGGTCAAGAGACCCAGTACTTC.

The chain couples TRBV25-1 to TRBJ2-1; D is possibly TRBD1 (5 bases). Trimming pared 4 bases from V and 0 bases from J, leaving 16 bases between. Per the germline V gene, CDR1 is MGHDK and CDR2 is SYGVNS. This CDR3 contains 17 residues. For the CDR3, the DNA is TGTGCCAGCAGTGGCCTTATAGCAGGGCGCTCCTACAATGAGCAGTTCTTC. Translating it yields CASSGLIAGRSYNEQFF.

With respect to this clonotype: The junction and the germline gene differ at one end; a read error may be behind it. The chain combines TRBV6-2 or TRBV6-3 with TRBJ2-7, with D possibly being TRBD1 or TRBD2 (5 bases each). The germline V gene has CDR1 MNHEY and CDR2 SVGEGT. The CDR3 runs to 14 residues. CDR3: CASSSRERSSEEYF. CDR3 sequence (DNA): TGTGCCAGCAGTTCCAGGGAGAGATCAAGCGAGGAGTACTTC.

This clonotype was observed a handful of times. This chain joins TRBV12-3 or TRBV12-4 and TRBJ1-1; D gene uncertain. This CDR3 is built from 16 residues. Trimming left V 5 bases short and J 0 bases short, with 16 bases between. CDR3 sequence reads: CASSPVGPHMNTEAFF. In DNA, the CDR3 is TGTGCCAGCAGTCCCGTCGGGCCTCACATGAACACTGAAGCTTTCTTT.

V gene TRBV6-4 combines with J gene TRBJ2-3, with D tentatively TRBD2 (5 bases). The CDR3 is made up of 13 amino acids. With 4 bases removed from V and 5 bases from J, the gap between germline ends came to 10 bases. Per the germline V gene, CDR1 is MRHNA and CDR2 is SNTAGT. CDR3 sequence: CASSALEGDTQYF. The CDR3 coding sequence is TGTGCCAGCAGTGCCCTAGAGGGAGATACGCAGTATTTT.

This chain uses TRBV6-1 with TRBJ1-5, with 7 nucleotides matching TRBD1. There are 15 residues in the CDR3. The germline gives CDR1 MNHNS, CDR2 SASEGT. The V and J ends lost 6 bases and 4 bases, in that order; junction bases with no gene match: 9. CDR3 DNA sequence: TGTGCCAGCAGCCAGGGGGTACGGGAGAATCAGCCCCAGCATTTT. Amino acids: CASSQGVRENQPQHF.

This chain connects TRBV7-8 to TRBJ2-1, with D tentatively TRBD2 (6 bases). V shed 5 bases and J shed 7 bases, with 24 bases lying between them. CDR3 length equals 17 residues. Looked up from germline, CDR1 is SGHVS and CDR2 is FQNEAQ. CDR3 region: CASSKTRSGGRLNEQFF. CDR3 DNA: TGTGCCAGCAGCAAAACGAGGTCCGGGGGTAGGTTGAATGAGCAGTTCTTC.